The next 3 T cell receptor beta chains were all read from a single sample in a study of blood T cell repertoires in COVID-19. The protocol was immunoSEQ multiplex PCR, while the TCRdb copy is restricted to in-frame clones and leaves out a portion. The sample has about 320,000 clones; more than 90% are singletons. Sequencing was carried out using PBMCs or T cells enriched from blood (not recorded which). These receptors all stem from a woman aged 30 to 39 who had been exposed to COVID-19.

This chain connects TRBV7-9 to TRBJ1-2; D remains ambiguous. Trimming took 5 bases from V and 3 from J, leaving 13 bases between them. This CDR3 region has 14 residues. The germline V gene encodes CDR1 SEHNR and CDR2 FQNEAQ (reference sequence). This CDR3 is CASSLVGPYYGYTF. CDR3 bases: TGTGCCAGCAGCCTAGTGGGCCCCTACTATGGCTACACCTTC. Filled out from reference TRBV7-9 and TRBJ1-2, the complete variable domain reads DTGVSQNPRHKITKRGQNVTFRCDPISEHNRLYWYRQTLGQGPEFLTYFQNEAQLEKSRLLSDRFSAERPKGSFSTLEIQRTEQGDSAMYLCASSLVGPYYGYTFGSGTRLTVV.

The genes are TRBV4-3 and TRBJ2-7, with D perhaps TRBD2 (6 bases). The CDR3 runs to 12 residues. Germline V CDR1 and CDR2: LGHNA, YSLEER. V lost 6 bases and J 6 bases, leaving 12 bases between the germline ends. The chain's CDR3 is CASSGGRSEQYF. The CDR3 coding sequence is TGCGCCAGCAGTGGAGGGAGGAGCGAGCAGTACTTC.

The chain has TRBV18 and TRBJ1-5; 11 nucleotides line up with TRBD1. The V segment lost 3 bases and the J segment 7 bases; nucleotides outside the gene matches: 5. The CDR3 is made up of 15 amino acids. The V gene's germline CDR1 is KGHSH and CDR2 LQKENI. The DNA for the CDR3 is TGTGCCAGCTCACCGGGACAGGGGGATATGCAGCCCCAGCATTTT. As protein: CASSPGQGDMQPQHF.